The sequence of this T cell receptor beta chain was determined in a study of vaccination and CD4 T cells after COVID-19. The wider study: Six male and four female convalescents took part, two of them Hispanic. Control cultures were given a CEFX pool, an HIV-1 Nef pool, or no peptide. Broader study findings: Relatively few convalescent patients were studied, without early post-infection timepoints.

Stated treatment: 10-day PBMC culture with coronavirus spike peptide pools or control peptides (ViraFEST assay). Per the germline V gene, CDR1 is DFQATT and CDR2 is SNEGSKA (reference sequence). The CDR3 runs to 14 residues. V gave up 3 bases and J gave up 0 bases; unmatched junction bases: 2. Researchers used the Oncomine TCR Beta short-read assay to sequence DNA from cultured CD4+ T cells. A single record per CDR3 protein comes from TCRdb applying MiXCR to the PCR reads. The data contain just under 20,000 distinct CDR3 sequences, 26% of them singletons. This clonotype was counted only a few times. Its antigen is still unknown.

The chain recombines TRBV20-1 with TRBJ1-5; 7 bases align to TRBD1. The sample consisted of cultured CD4+ T cells from blood. The clonotype was recovered from a human donor with COVID-19. This chain's CDR3 is CSASRQGSNQPQHF. As DNA, the CDR3 is TGCAGTGCTAGTAGACAGGGTAGCAATCAGCCCCAGCATTTT.